The 25 T cell receptor beta chains below come from one sample, sequenced in a study of PD-L1 blockade in urothelial cancer. Some clones are missing from TCRdb's copy, which holds only in-frame ones; the method was immunoSEQ multiplex PCR. The data show fewer than 30,000 clones, approximately 80% seen once. Time point indicated: peripheral blood 6 weeks after treatment start. Sequencing used PBMCs, obtained around atezolizumab (anti-PD-L1) treatment. The receptors shown here come from a man aged 70 or older with urothelial cancer.

The chain carries TRBV19 and TRBJ2-1; the match to TRBD1 covers 8 bases. The CDR3 is 13 residues long. V shed 6 bases and J 6 bases; nucleotides not matched to a gene: 4. CDR1 LNHDA and CDR2 SQIVND come from the germline V gene (reference sequence). The DNA for the CDR3 is TGTGCCAGTAGAGTTGACAGGGGCAATGAGCAGTTCTTC. Its protein product is CASRVDRGNEQFF.

The sample holds one count of this clone. J is TRBJ1-1 and V is TRBV7-2; 7 bases align to TRBD1. V gave up 4 bases and J gave up 1 base; unmatched junction bases: 6. The germline CDR1 and CDR2 sequences are SGHTA and FQGNSA. CDR3 length equals 15 residues. The CDR3 DNA sequence: TGTGCCAGCAGCTCTCAAGGGGGCGCGAACACTGAAGCTTTCTTT. This sequence encodes CASSSQGGANTEAFF.

The J gene is TRBJ2-7, the V gene TRBV5-1; TRBD2 matches at 12 bases. Germline V gene data show CDR1 as SGHRS and CDR2 as YFSETQ. The CDR3 length is 17 residues. V gave up 2 bases and J gave up 6 bases; unmatched junction bases: 12. CDR3: CASSFKLAGGGGSEQYF. CDR3 nucleotide sequence: TGCGCCAGCAGCTTTAAACTAGCGGGAGGAGGGGGTTCCGAGCAGTACTTC. The full variable domain, its missing parts supplied by reference TRBV5-1 and TRBJ2-7, is KAGVTQTPRYLIKTRGQQVTLSCSPISGHRSVSWYQQTPGQGLQFLFEYFSETQRNKGNFPGRFSGRQFSNSRSEMNVSTLELGDSALYLCASSFKLAGGGGSEQYFGPGTRLTVT.

The genes are TRBV5-4 and TRBJ2-3; possibly TRBD2 for D (6 bases). V lost 1 base and J lost 0, with 12 bases in between. Per the germline V gene, CDR1 is SGHNT and CDR2 is YYREEE (reference sequence). The CDR3 has 16 amino acids. CDR3 sequence reads: CASSLWAGTSTDTQYF. The CDR3 DNA reads as TGTGCCAGCAGCTTGTGGGCGGGGACTAGCACAGATACGCAGTATTTT.

This clone was detected only once. The chain employs TRBV7-6 and TRBJ1-2; TRBD1 is a possible D gene (6 bases). Trimming took 2 bases from V and 6 from J, leaving 13 bases between them. This CDR3 contains 14 residues. Germline V gene lookup returns CDR1 SGHVS and CDR2 FNYEAQ. This CDR3 is CASSLSQGLDGYTF. The CDR3 nucleotides are TGTGCCAGCAGCTTATCACAGGGTCTTGATGGCTACACCTTC.

The V gene is TRBV19, the J gene TRBJ1-1; 10 bases map to TRBD1. Germline V gene lookup returns CDR1 LNHDA and CDR2 SQIVND (reference sequence). Trimming removed 6 bases from V and 5 bases from J; junction bases left unmatched: 9. The CDR3 length is 15 residues. CDR3 in amino acids: CASSSSGQGETEAFF. CDR3 DNA: TGTGCCAGTAGCAGCTCTGGACAGGGGGAAACTGAAGCTTTCTTT.

This chain uses TRBV5-6 with TRBJ1-3; D is undetermined. The CDR3 consists of 14 residues. V was trimmed by 0 bases and J by 3 bases, leaving 7 bases between them. Germline CDR1 reads SGHDT; CDR2 reads YYEEEE. The CDR3 region has the DNA TGTGCCAGCAGCTTGGTGGGCCTTGGAAACACCATATATTTT. This encodes CASSLVGLGNTIYF.

The rearrangement links TRBV21-1 to TRBJ2-7; the table names TRBD2, a call not compared with the DNA. TRBV21-1 is recorded as a pseudogene. There are 16 residues in the CDR3. The CDR3 DNA is TGTGCCAGCATCACCCTAAAGCCGGACTCCCGGTACGAGCAGTACTTC. Residues: CASITLKPDSRYEQYF.

This chain connects TRBV25-1 to TRBJ2-7; 13 bases map to TRBD2. This CDR3 is 15 amino acids long. With 4 bases clipped from V and 3 bases from J, the junction kept 3 bases outside the gene matches. Germline V CDR1 and CDR2: MGHDK, SYGVNS. The CDR3 here is CASSVGLAGLYEQYF. DNA for the CDR3: TGTGCCAGCAGTGTGGGACTAGCGGGACTCTACGAGCAGTACTTC.

This clone was counted between two and nine times. The V gene is TRBV2, the J gene TRBJ1-1; 9 nucleotides agree with TRBD1. This CDR3 is built from 14 residues. V lost 6 bases, J lost 3 bases, and 5 bases stayed unmatched. Germline CDR1 and CDR2: SNHLY and FYNNEI. Here the CDR3 reads CASRVQGAYTEAFF. The CDR3 DNA follows: TGTGCCAGCAGGGTACAGGGGGCTTACACTGAAGCTTTCTTT. The whole variable domain, filled in from reference TRBV2 and TRBJ1-1, reads EPEVTQTPSHQVTQMGQEVILRCVPISNHLYFYWYRQILGQKVEFLVSFYNNEISEKSEIFDDQFSVERPDGSNFTLKIRSTKLEDSAMYFCASRVQGAYTEAFFGQGTRLTVV.

The rearrangement links TRBV18 to TRBJ1-2, with D perhaps matching TRBD1 (5 bases). Germline CDR1 reads KGHSH; CDR2 reads LQKENI. Trimming removed 2 bases at V and 3 bases at J, with 7 bases between. This CDR3 comprises 13 residues. The CDR3 reads CASSPSRDYGYTF. The DNA of the CDR3 is TGTGCCAGCTCACCATCCAGGGACTATGGCTACACCTTC.

This clone was counted a few times. One end of the junction varies from germline; a read error may be responsible. The J gene is TRBJ2-3, the V gene TRBV4-1, with 8 nucleotides matching TRBD2. The CDR3 is 17 residues long. The V gene's germline CDR1 is MGHRA and CDR2 YSYEKL. CDR3 amino acids: CASSQALSEAGADTQYF. CDR3 in DNA: TGCGCCAGCAGTCAAGCCCTTTCAGAAGCGGGAGCGGATACGCAGTATTTT.

V is TRBV5-1 and J is TRBJ1-6; D might be TRBD1 (6 bases). This CDR3 comprises 14 residues. Looked up from germline, CDR1 is SGHRS and CDR2 is YFSETQ. V was cut by 4 bases and J by 7 bases, with 12 bases left in between. This CDR3 reads CASSPTGWNSPLHF. The CDR3 nucleotides are TGCGCCAGCAGCCCGACAGGTTGGAATTCACCCCTCCACTTT.

The chain joins TRBV6-8 to TRBJ1-2, with D maybe TRBD1 (5 bases). Germline CDR1 MNHGY, CDR2 SAAAGT. The germline V and J ends were trimmed by 2 bases and 8 bases, with 18 bases remaining between them. The CDR3 consists of 15 residues. CDR3 in DNA: TGTGCCAGCAGTTACCCCATGCAGGGCGCGGAAGGCTACACCTTC. Protein sequence: CASSYPMQGAEGYTF.

J is TRBJ2-1 and V is TRBV5-8, with D unresolved. Trimming took 2 bases from V and 7 from J, leaving 7 bases between them. From germline, CDR1 is SGHTS and CDR2 YDEGEE. The CDR3 consists of 12 residues. The CDR3 DNA sequence: TGTGCCAGCAGCTTTTCTCTAAATGAGCAGTTCTTC. This codes for CASSFSLNEQFF.

The chain links TRBV7-7 to TRBJ1-2; the D is unclear. The germline V gene has CDR1 SSHAT and CDR2 FNYEAQ (reference sequence). This CDR3 region has 13 residues. The germline V and J ends were trimmed by 10 bases and 4 bases, with 16 bases remaining between them. The CDR3 loop reads CAIPGSLAYGYTF. The CDR3 DNA reads TGTGCCATACCGGGGTCTCTCGCCTATGGCTACACCTTC.

V and J are TRBV5-6 and TRBJ2-7; D is possibly TRBD1 (5 bases). This CDR3 has 14 residues. Germline V gene data show CDR1 as SGHDT and CDR2 as YYEEEE. The V end was cut by 2 bases, the J end by 0 bases, with 9 bases between. The CDR3 DNA sequence: TGTGCCAGCAGCTTTCAGGGTTCCTCCTACGAGCAGTACTTC. Residues: CASSFQGSSYEQYF.

With respect to this clone: This same CDR3 is encoded by further DNA sequences in the sample. The chain joins TRBV7-6 to TRBJ2-1; D call uncertain. This CDR3 region has 12 residues. V lost 4 bases, J lost 6 bases, and 7 bases lay in between. The germline CDR1 and CDR2 sequences are SGHVS and FNYEAQ. The CDR3 spells CASSSGGNEQFF. CDR3 in DNA: TGTGCCAGCAGCTCGGGTGGCAATGAGCAGTTCTTC.

The gene calls are TRBV5-1 and TRBJ2-7; 10 positions match TRBD2. The ends lost 4 bases at V and 7 bases at J; junction bases unmatched: 8. CDR3 length: 14 amino acids. Germline CDR1 SGHRS, CDR2 YFSETQ. CDR3: CASSLSGRAGEQYF. CDR3 in DNA: TGCGCCAGCAGCCTCAGCGGGAGGGCCGGGGAGCAGTACTTC.

This rearrangement joins TRBV7-3 to TRBJ2-4; TRBD2 agrees at 10 bases. Germline CDR1 SGHTA, CDR2 FQGTGA. This CDR3 spans 13 amino acids. J lost 13 bases, V lost 2 bases, and 5 bases had no gene match. The CDR3: CASSLGSGRAQYF. CDR3 coding DNA: TGTGCCAGCAGCTTAGGGAGCGGGAGGGCCCAGTACTTC.

The CDR3 spells CASSLGGGDEQFF. DNA for the CDR3: TGTGCCAGCAGTTTAGGAGGGGGCGATGAGCAGTTCTTC. This chain connects TRBV27 to TRBJ2-1, with a tentative D call TRBD1 (7 bases). This CDR3 comprises 13 residues. V was pared by 2 bases and J by 8 bases, with 10 bases between. Germline CDR1 is MNHEY and CDR2 is SMNVEV (reference sequence).

This clone has a handful of counts. The chain combines TRBV19 with TRBJ1-2, with TRBD1 matching over 10 bases. CDR1 is LNHDA, CDR2 SQIVND, per germline (reference sequence). The trim removed 5 bases at V and 2 bases at J, leaving 8 bases unmatched. CDR3 length: 16 residues. CDR3 loop: CASSPRGTGVNYGYTF. The DNA for the CDR3 is TGTGCCAGTAGTCCCAGGGGGACAGGGGTCAACTATGGCTACACCTTC.

This clone was counted once. J is TRBJ2-2 and V is TRBV10-3; 8 positions match TRBD2. CDR1 ENHRY and CDR2 SYGVKD come from the germline V gene. The V and J ends lost 6 bases and 8 bases, in that order; junction bases with no gene match: 8. CDR3 length: 14 amino acids. The CDR3 loop is CAISAGTRDGELFF. The CDR3 DNA sequence: TGTGCCATCAGCGCCGGGACTAGAGATGGGGAGCTGTTTTTT.

The J gene is TRBJ2-5, the V gene TRBV7-8, with 11 nucleotides matching TRBD2. V lost 5 bases and J lost 5; bases outside the gene matches: 7. Germline assignment: CDR1 SGHVS and CDR2 FQNEAQ. This CDR3 contains 15 residues. CDR3 sequence (DNA): TGTGCCAGCAGCCAGGTGACTAGCGGGGTGGAGACCCAGTACTTC. This encodes CASSQVTSGVETQYF. The full variable domain, in which reference TRBV7-8 and TRBJ2-5 provide the parts outside the CDR3, is GAGVSQSPRYKVAKRGQDVALRCDPISGHVSLFWYQQALGQGPEFLTYFQNEAQLDKSGLPSDRFFAERPEGSVSTLKIQRTQQEDSAVYLCASSQVTSGVETQYFGPGTRLLVL.

This clone was seen only a few times. The chain combines TRBV2 with TRBJ2-3; TRBD2 is a possible D gene (6 bases). Germline CDR1 is SNHLY and CDR2 is FYNNEI. V lost 7 bases to trimming and J lost 11 bases, with 19 bases between them. The CDR3 is 13 residues long. CDR3: CASTEGTAVGQYF. CDR3 DNA sequence: TGTGCCAGCACCGAGGGGACTGCCGTTGGGCAGTATTTT.